The 21 T cell receptor beta chains in this list originate from one sample, sequenced in a study of neoadjuvant anti-PD-1 for oral cavity cancer. Sequenced by immunoSEQ multiplex PCR; TCRdb stores in-frame clones only, minus some. The table lists 80,000 to 95,000 clones, 84% of them singletons. Sequencing used PBMCs, obtained before nivolumab (anti-PD-1) treatment. These receptors were taken from a person aged 40 to 85 with oral cavity squamous cell carcinoma.

The CDR3 region is CASGDIWNTGELFF. The CDR3 nucleotides read TGTGCCAGTGGGGACATATGGAACACCGGGGAGCTGTTTTTT. The chain combines TRBV19 with TRBJ2-2, with D tentatively TRBD1 (6 bases). Trimming took off 8 bases at V and 1 base at J, with 11 bases between the two ends. Germline V lookup: CDR1 LNHDA, CDR2 SQIVND (reference sequence). This CDR3 comprises 14 residues.

The V gene is TRBV11-1, the J gene TRBJ2-7, with 8 bases aligning to TRBD2. From germline, CDR1 is SGHAT and CDR2 FQDESV (reference sequence). This CDR3 has 15 amino acids. Trimming cost V 1 base and J 2 bases; bases outside gene matches: 4. Here the CDR3 DNA reads TGTGCCAGCAGCTTAGGCGGCGGGAGGACCTACGAGCAGTACTTC. It encodes CASSLGGGRTYEQYF.

V and J are TRBV27 and TRBJ2-3; TRBD1 matches at 10 bases. In germline, CDR1 is MNHEY, CDR2 SMNVEV (reference sequence). This CDR3 comprises 17 residues. V shed 6 bases, J shed 5 bases, and the junction held 14 bases outside the gene matches. The CDR3 bases are TGTGCCAGCAGACCCCCGACAGGGGGCGTTCACGTAGATACGCAGTATTTT. It encodes CASRPPTGGVHVDTQYF.

The rearrangement joins TRBV11-2 to TRBJ2-7; a possible D gene is TRBD2 (6 bases). In germline, CDR1 is SGHAT, CDR2 FQNNGV. The CDR3 has 13 amino acids. Trimming left V 2 bases short and J 4 bases short, with 9 bases between. CDR3 loop: CASSLRELYEQYF. The CDR3 DNA is TGTGCCAGCAGCTTACGGGAGTTGTACGAGCAGTACTTC. Based on the CDR3 plus reference TRBV11-2 and TRBJ2-7, the full variable domain is EAGVAQSPRYKIIEKRQSVAFWCNPISGHATLYWYQQILGQGPKLLIQFQNNGVVDDSQLPKDRFSAERLKGVDSTLKIQPAKLEDSAVYLCASSLRELYEQYFGPGTRLTVT.

This chain links TRBV6-5 with TRBJ2-6, with D unclear. Trimming took 6 bases from V and 4 from J, leaving 13 bases between them. The germline gives CDR1 MNHEY, CDR2 SVGAGI. The CDR3 extends over 15 amino acids. The CDR3 nucleotides are TGTGCCAGCAGCGCCGGTTTCCCGGGGGCCAACGTCCTGACTTTC. Amino acids: CASSAGFPGANVLTF.

The chain combines TRBV5-1 with TRBJ2-3; D possibly corresponds to TRBD1 (6 bases). The V end was cut by 4 bases, the J end by 1 base, with 16 bases between. The CDR3 is made up of 16 amino acids. Germline V CDR1 and CDR2: SGHRS, YFSETQ. The DNA for the CDR3 is TGCGCCAGCAGCCCTACGGGACACTACCGCACAGATACGCAGTATTTT. Translating it yields CASSPTGHYRTDTQYF. The variable domain in full, completed from reference TRBV5-1 and TRBJ2-3, reads KAGVTQTPRYLIKTRGQQVTLSCSPISGHRSVSWYQQTPGQGLQFLFEYFSETQRNKGNFPGRFSGRQFSNSRSEMNVSTLELGDSALYLCASSPTGHYRTDTQYFGPGTRLTVL.

The genes are TRBV30 and TRBJ1-1; unclear D gene. Trimming pared 3 bases from V and 1 base from J, leaving 15 bases between. Germline loops: CDR1 GTSNPN, CDR2 SVGIG (reference sequence). The CDR3 covers 15 residues. The CDR3 loop is CAWSRGHSANTEAFF. CDR3 sequence (DNA): TGTGCCTGGAGCCGGGGTCACAGCGCGAACACTGAAGCTTTCTTT.

Concerning this clone: Germline is not matched at one junction end, which may reflect a read error. The V and J genes are TRBV7-7 and TRBJ2-2; D call uncertain. CDR3 size: 13 residues. Germline V lookup: CDR1 SSHAT, CDR2 FNYEAQ (reference sequence). The CDR3 here is CASSPRDTGELFF. CDR3 in DNA: TGTGCTAGCAGCCCCCGCGATACCGGGGAGCTGTTTTTT.

CDR3 coding DNA: TGTGCCAGCATTCCCGTCGATACCCATACGGAGAACACTGAAGCTTTCTTT. The encoded protein is CASIPVDTHTENTEAFF. The chain links TRBV6-4 to TRBJ1-1; D is undetermined. Germline V gene data show CDR1 as MRHNA and CDR2 as SNTAGT. V was shortened by 7 bases and J by 1 base, with 22 bases between the two germline ends. The CDR3 consists of 17 residues.

CDR3 amino acids: CASSETSGSGELFF. The CDR3 coding sequence is TGCGCCAGCAGTGAAACTAGCGGCTCCGGGGAGCTGTTTTTT. The chain links TRBV10-1 to TRBJ2-2; 8 nucleotides agree with TRBD2. Germline lookup yields CDR1 WNHNN and CDR2 SYGVQD (reference sequence). V was pared by 3 bases and J by 6 bases, with 3 bases of the junction left unmatched. This CDR3 has 14 residues.

CDR3 protein: CASRARENTGELFF. The CDR3 bases are TGTGCCAGCCGGGCCCGAGAGAACACCGGGGAGCTGTTTTTT. The rearrangement links TRBV6-1 to TRBJ2-2, with no clear D. V was shortened by 8 bases and J by 1 base, with 11 bases between the two germline ends. The germline V gene has CDR1 MNHNS and CDR2 SASEGT. CDR3 length: 14 amino acids.

The chain employs TRBV29-1 and TRBJ1-1; D gene unclear. The CDR3 is 12 amino acids. CDR1 SQVTM and CDR2 ANQGSEA come from the germline V gene. The ends were cut back, 7 bases at V and 0 bases at J, with 9 bases in the middle. The CDR3 DNA is TGCAGCGCCGAAGGAGTGAACACTGAAGCTTTCTTT. Its protein is CSAEGVNTEAFF.

The chain combines TRBV19 with TRBJ1-1, with TRBD1 matching over 12 bases. With V trimmed by 1 base and J by 7 bases, 4 bases remained unmatched. The CDR3 loop spans 15 amino acids. Germline V gene data show CDR1 as LNHDA and CDR2 as SQIVND (reference sequence). In DNA form, the CDR3 reads TGTGCCAGTAGTATAGGGGGACAGGGGGCGAGTGAAGCTTTCTTT. This sequence encodes CASSIGGQGASEAFF.

This rearrangement joins TRBV19 to TRBJ2-4, with 9 bases identical to TRBD1. CDR3 size: 14 residues. CDR1 and CDR2 from the germline V gene are LNHDA and SQIVND (reference sequence). The ends lost 11 bases at V and 6 bases at J; junction bases unmatched: 11. In nucleotides, the CDR3 is TGTGCCTGTCAAGGAGGGACAGGGCCAAACATTCAGTACTTC. Translation gives CACQGGTGPNIQYF.

The chain joins TRBV11-2 to TRBJ2-3; D may be TRBD1 (6 bases). Germline-derived CDR1 and CDR2 are SGHAT and FQNNGV. The CDR3 totals 12 residues. The ends were cut back, 5 bases at V and 6 bases at J, with 9 bases in the middle. This CDR3 is CASSQTGDTQYF. CDR3 in DNA: TGTGCCAGCAGCCAGACAGGTGATACGCAGTATTTT.

The CDR3 DNA reads TGTGCCTGGAGTGTCGTCCATTACAATGAGCAGTTCTTC. It encodes CAWSVVHYNEQFF. The V and J genes are TRBV30 and TRBJ2-1; D call uncertain. The CDR3 sequence is 13 residues long. V shed 0 bases and J shed 4 bases, with 7 bases lying between them. The germline V gene encodes CDR1 GTSNPN and CDR2 SVGIG (reference sequence).

V usage is TRBV11-3 and J usage is TRBJ2-2; no clear D gene. The germline V gene has CDR1 SGHNT and CDR2 YENEEA. The ends were cut back, 0 bases at V and 6 bases at J, with 5 bases in the middle. This CDR3 is built from 13 residues. CDR3 in amino acids: CASSLDRPGELFF. The CDR3 coding sequence is TGTGCCAGCAGCTTAGATAGGCCCGGGGAGCTGTTTTTT.

The rearrangement joins TRBV30 to TRBJ1-5, with D hard to call. From germline, CDR1 is GTSNPN and CDR2 SVGIG (reference sequence). The CDR3 length is 14 residues. The V end was cut by 0 bases, the J end by 0 bases, with 6 bases between. The CDR3 reads CAWSVPVSNQPQHF. The CDR3 coding sequence is TGTGCCTGGAGTGTACCGGTTAGCAATCAGCCCCAGCATTTT.

Note on this clone: In the same sample, other DNA sequences code for this CDR3. This chain joins TRBV6-6 and TRBJ2-1; a weak D match, TRBD1 (5 bases). The CDR3 extends over 14 amino acids. V was shortened by 0 bases and J by 3 bases, with 6 bases between the two germline ends. CDR1 MNHNY and CDR2 SVGAGI come from the germline V gene (reference sequence). The CDR3 loop reads CASSYSRVYNEQFF. The CDR3 nucleotides read TGTGCCAGCAGTTACTCCAGGGTCTACAATGAGCAGTTCTTC.

CDR3 DNA sequence: TGTGCCAGCAGTGAGACTAAAGCGGGAGGGCCGGATGAGCAGTTCTTC. Translated: CASSETKAGGPDEQFF. This chain connects TRBV2 to TRBJ2-1; 10 positions match TRBD2. Trimming removed 3 bases from V and 8 bases from J; junction bases left unmatched: 10. CDR3 length: 16 residues. Germline V CDR1 and CDR2: SNHLY, FYNNEI.

J is TRBJ1-1 and V is TRBV10-3; D might be TRBD1 (5 bases). The V gene's germline CDR1 is ENHRY and CDR2 SYGVKD. V was pared by 3 bases and J by 6 bases, with 14 bases between. CDR3 length: 14 residues. The CDR3 nucleotides are TGTGCCATCAGTGATTACGCGGGGGACGCTGAAGCTTTCTTT. It codes for CAISDYAGDAEAFF.